Included here is one T cell receptor (beta chain) sequence, with context. Its antigen is undetermined. These data belong to a study of Ad26.COV2.S vaccination and SARS-CoV-2 variants. The wider study: COV1001, an Ad26.COV2.S trial, supplied this vaccine-arm donor. Administration of Ad26.COV2.S was intramuscular, either once or twice 56 days apart. Findings and caveats of the study: Responses of spike-specific T cells (both CD8+ and CD4+) reportedly showed substantial breadth after vaccination.

Data came from immunoSEQ multiplex PCR; TCRdb stores just in-frame clones and leaves some out. Among roughly 450,000 clones listed, 80% to 95% were seen once. The CDR3 is made up of 12 amino acids. The V gene's germline CDR1 is MNHEY and CDR2 SVGAGI. Trimming shortened V by 8 bases and J by 2 bases, and 9 bases separated the two germline ends. Specified treatment: around 19 received Ad26.COV2.S at low or high dose, single or two shots; several received placebo; per-sample allocation not given. Sample collection was performed on day 63 after the first vaccine or placebo injection. The starting material was peripheral blood, obtained in a trial of Ad26.COV2.S vaccine versus placebo. This rearrangement joins TRBV6-5 to TRBJ1-1, with D uncertain. The TCR originated in a person aged 18 to 59 who received the Ad26.COV2.S COVID-19 vaccine or a placebo. The CDR3 protein is CASGRTNTEAFF. The CDR3 bases are TGTGCCAGCGGGAGGACTAACACTGAAGCTTTCTTT.